These 15 T cell receptor beta chains were sequenced from one sample in a study of blood T cell repertoires in COVID-19. Some clones are missing from TCRdb's copy, which holds only in-frame ones; the method was immunoSEQ multiplex PCR. The sample includes around 300,000 clones, 88% of them seen just once. Material for sequencing was peripheral blood. The receptors stem from a woman between 45 and 65 years old with active or convalescent COVID-19.

The chain recombines TRBV5-1 with TRBJ2-1; D gene unclear. V was pared by 0 bases and J by 7 bases, with 5 bases between. This CDR3 region has 12 residues. Per the germline V gene, CDR1 is SGHRS and CDR2 is YFSETQ. The CDR3, as DNA: TGCGCCAGCAGCTTGGGCGGAAATGAGCAGTTCTTC. Translation gives CASSLGGNEQFF.

J is TRBJ1-5 and V is TRBV5-1; D not certain. Trimming took off 1 base at V and 2 bases at J, with 10 bases between the two ends. In germline, CDR1 is SGHRS, CDR2 YFSETQ. There are 15 residues in the CDR3. The CDR3 nucleotides read TGCGCCAGCAGCTTGTGGAGGGAGGGCAATCAGCCCCAGCATTTT. It is translated as CASSLWREGNQPQHF.

Here the CDR3 DNA reads TGTGCCAGCACCCCCCAGGTCCTGAATTCACCCCTCCACTTT. Amino acid sequence: CASTPQVLNSPLHF. This sequence joins TRBV2 and TRBJ1-6; no reliable D call. CDR1 is SNHLY, CDR2 FYNNEI, per germline. V lost 7 bases and J lost 7, with 14 bases in between. The CDR3 is 14 amino acids.

The chain recombines TRBV5-1 with TRBJ2-3; 9 nucleotides agree with TRBD2. The CDR3 consists of 14 residues. The germline V gene encodes CDR1 SGHRS and CDR2 YFSETQ. V dropped 0 bases and J dropped 6; count of bases not matched to a gene: 2. As DNA, the CDR3 is TGCGCCAGCAGCTTGGCCAGCGGGGGGGATACGCAGTATTTT. This encodes CASSLASGGDTQYF.

V usage is TRBV6-6 and J usage is TRBJ1-1; D is ambiguous. Deletions cut 6 bases from V and 5 bases from J, with 13 bases between. The germline V gene has CDR1 MNHNY and CDR2 SVGAGI (reference sequence). CDR3 length: 13 amino acids. CDR3 loop: CASRTGVRTEAFF. CDR3 in DNA: TGTGCCAGCAGAACCGGGGTTCGGACTGAAGCTTTCTTT.

Only a few counts were recorded for this clone. This chain joins TRBV7-2 and TRBJ1-3; D uncertain. Germline assignment: CDR1 SGHTA and CDR2 FQGNSA. CDR3 size: 15 residues. With 5 bases removed from V and 7 bases from J, the gap between germline ends came to 18 bases. CDR3 residues: CASSPGRAGRNTIYF. The CDR3 DNA is TGTGCCAGCAGCCCGGGGAGGGCAGGTCGGAACACCATATATTTT.

The rearrangement joins TRBV30 to TRBJ2-3; 7 positions agree with TRBD1. Germline assignment: CDR1 GTSNPN and CDR2 SVGIG (reference sequence). There are 12 residues in the CDR3. After removal of 4 bases from V and 6 bases from J, the junction contained 4 bases not matched to a gene. For the CDR3, the DNA is TGTGCCTGGACAGGGGGTGCGGATACGCAGTATTTT. Translating gives CAWTGGADTQYF. The whole variable domain, remainder taken from reference TRBV30 and TRBJ2-3, is SQTIHQWPATLVQPVGSPLSLECTVEGTSNPNLYWYRQAAGRGLQLLFYSVGIGQISSEVPQNLSASRPQDRQFILSSKKLLLSDSGFYLCAWTGGADTQYFGPGTRLTVL.

This chain's CDR3 is CASSLSGRAGELFF. The CDR3 DNA reads as TGTGCCAGCAGCTTAAGTGGCAGGGCCGGGGAGCTGTTTTTT. The chain links TRBV7-3 to TRBJ2-2, with a possible D match to TRBD1 (5 bases). CDR3 size: 14 residues. Germline assignment: CDR1 SGHTA and CDR2 FQGTGA. V was shortened by 1 base and J by 6 bases, with 9 bases between the two germline ends.

The chain employs TRBV28 and TRBJ1-2, with D perhaps matching TRBD1 (5 bases). There are 14 residues in the CDR3. Germline V gives CDR1 MDHEN, CDR2 SYDVKM. The V end lost 5 bases, the J end lost 2 bases, and 12 bases lay between the germline ends. DNA for the CDR3: TGTGCCAGCAGTCCCGACAGCGCCAACTATGGCTACACCTTC. It yields the protein CASSPDSANYGYTF.

The chain recombines TRBV19 with TRBJ2-1, with 11 positions matching TRBD1. Germline V gives CDR1 LNHDA, CDR2 SQIVND (reference sequence). The length of the CDR3 is 15 residues. V trimming: 3 bases; J trimming: 5 bases; junction bases outside the gene matches: 3. CDR3 protein: CASSIMGQGDNEQFF. CDR3 DNA sequence: TGTGCCAGTAGTATTATGGGACAGGGGGACAATGAGCAGTTCTTC.

This sequence joins TRBV29-1 and TRBJ1-2; 7 bases agree with TRBD1. The trim removed 1 base at V and 6 bases at J, leaving 5 bases unmatched. CDR1 and CDR2 from the germline V gene are SQVTM and ANQGSEA. The CDR3 runs to 13 residues. The CDR3 DNA reads as TGCAGCGTTGAAGGCCAGGGGGGCGATGGCTACACCTTC. Translated, it gives CSVEGQGGDGYTF.

The chain is built from TRBV28 and TRBJ2-7; D may be TRBD2 (6 bases). The CDR3 runs to 12 residues. The V and J ends lost 6 bases and 9 bases respectively, with 15 bases between them. CDR1 is MDHEN and CDR2 is SYDVKM in the germline V gene. The CDR3 here is CASSLVEAGQYF. The CDR3 DNA reads TGTGCCAGCAGCCTTGTAGAAGCGGGGCAGTACTTC. Supplemented by reference TRBV28 and TRBJ2-7, the full variable domain reads DVKVTQSSRYLVKRTGEKVFLECVQDMDHENMFWYRQDPGLGLRLIYFSYDVKMKEKGDIPEGYSVSREKKERFSLILESASTNQTSMYLCASSLVEAGQYFGPGTRLTVT.

The DNA of the CDR3 is TGTGCCAGCAGCGTTACTAGCGGGAGCACAGATACGCAGTATTTT. Translating it yields CASSVTSGSTDTQYF. The rearrangement joins TRBV4-2 to TRBJ2-3; TRBD2 matches at 9 bases. Germline V gene data show CDR1 as LGHNA and CDR2 as YNFKEQ. The length of the CDR3 is 15 residues. The V gene end was trimmed by 5 bases and the J gene end by 0 bases; junction bases not matched to a gene: 3.

The chain links TRBV19 to TRBJ2-1; 12 nucleotides agree with TRBD1. With 2 bases clipped from V and 7 bases from J, the junction kept 6 bases outside the gene matches. The germline CDR1 and CDR2 sequences are LNHDA and SQIVND (reference sequence). The CDR3 spans 16 residues. The CDR3 here is CASSIWDRGRTNEQFF. The CDR3 DNA follows: TGTGCCAGTAGTATATGGGACAGGGGGCGCACGAATGAGCAGTTCTTC.

The chain is built from TRBV6-2 or TRBV6-3 and TRBJ1-1, with 9 bases aligning to TRBD1. Trimming at V came to 5 bases and at J to 5 bases, leaving 6 bases not matched to a gene. The CDR3 covers 14 residues. The germline gives CDR1 MNHEY, CDR2 SVGEGT. The CDR3 DNA is TGTGCCAGCAGTCAGGGGACAGGGAGGACTGAAGCTTTCTTT. Amino acids: CASSQGTGRTEAFF.